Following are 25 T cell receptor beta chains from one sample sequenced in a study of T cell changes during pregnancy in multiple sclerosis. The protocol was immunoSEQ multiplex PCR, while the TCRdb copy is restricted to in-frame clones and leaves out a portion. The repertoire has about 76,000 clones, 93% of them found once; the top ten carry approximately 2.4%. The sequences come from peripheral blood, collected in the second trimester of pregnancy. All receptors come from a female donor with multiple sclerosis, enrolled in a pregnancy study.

The CDR3 nucleotides are TGTGCCAGCAGTTACCCCCGTGGACAGGATTACGAGCAGTACTTC. Encoded protein: CASSYPRGQDYEQYF. The chain has TRBV6-5 and TRBJ2-7, with 7 bases matching TRBD1. V was clipped by 2 bases and J by 4 bases; unmatched bases: 8. The germline V gene has CDR1 MNHEY and CDR2 SVGAGI. The CDR3 spans 15 residues.

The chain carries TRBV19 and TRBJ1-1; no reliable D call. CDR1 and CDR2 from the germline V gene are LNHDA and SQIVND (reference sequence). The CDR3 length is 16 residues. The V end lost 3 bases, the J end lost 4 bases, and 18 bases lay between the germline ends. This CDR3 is CASSMRRFGGITEAFF. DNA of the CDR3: TGTGCCAGTAGTATGAGGAGGTTTGGCGGAATCACTGAAGCTTTCTTT.

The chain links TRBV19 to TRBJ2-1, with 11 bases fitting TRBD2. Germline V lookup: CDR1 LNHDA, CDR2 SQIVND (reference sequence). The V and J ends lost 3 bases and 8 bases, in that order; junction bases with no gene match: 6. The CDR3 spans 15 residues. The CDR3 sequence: CASSMASGGRDEQFF. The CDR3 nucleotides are TGTGCCAGTAGTATGGCTAGCGGGGGGAGGGATGAGCAGTTCTTC.

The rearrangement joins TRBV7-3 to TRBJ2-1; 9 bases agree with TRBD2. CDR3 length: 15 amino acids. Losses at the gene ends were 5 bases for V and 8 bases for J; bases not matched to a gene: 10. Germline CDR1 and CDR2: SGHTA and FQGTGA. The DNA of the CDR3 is TGTGCCAGCAGCCCGCCGGCGGGGGGGATAGATGAGCAGTTCTTC. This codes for CASSPPAGGIDEQFF.

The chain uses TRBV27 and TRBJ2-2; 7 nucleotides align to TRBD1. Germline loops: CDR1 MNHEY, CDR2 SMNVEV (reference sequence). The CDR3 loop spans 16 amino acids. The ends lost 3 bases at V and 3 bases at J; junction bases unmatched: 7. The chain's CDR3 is CASSFVQGVYTGELFF. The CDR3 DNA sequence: TGTGCCAGCAGTTTCGTCCAGGGGGTATACACCGGGGAGCTGTTTTTT.

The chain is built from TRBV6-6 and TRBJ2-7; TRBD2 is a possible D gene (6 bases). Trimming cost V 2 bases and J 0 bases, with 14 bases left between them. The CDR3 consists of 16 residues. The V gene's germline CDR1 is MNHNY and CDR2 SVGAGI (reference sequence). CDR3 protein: CASSYGLERASYEQYF. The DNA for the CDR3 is TGTGCCAGCAGTTACGGGCTGGAGCGGGCCTCCTACGAGCAGTACTTC.

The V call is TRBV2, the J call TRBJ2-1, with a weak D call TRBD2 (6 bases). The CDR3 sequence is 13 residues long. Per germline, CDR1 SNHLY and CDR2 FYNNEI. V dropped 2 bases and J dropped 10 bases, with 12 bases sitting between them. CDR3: CASSEFWAGEQFF. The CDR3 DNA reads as TGTGCCAGCAGTGAATTCTGGGCGGGGGAGCAGTTCTTC. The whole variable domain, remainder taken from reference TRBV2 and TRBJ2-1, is EPEVTQTPSHQVTQMGQEVILRCVPISNHLYFYWYRQILGQKVEFLVSFYNNEISEKSEIFDDQFSVERPDGSNFTLKIRSTKLEDSAMYFCASSEFWAGEQFFGPGTRLTVL.

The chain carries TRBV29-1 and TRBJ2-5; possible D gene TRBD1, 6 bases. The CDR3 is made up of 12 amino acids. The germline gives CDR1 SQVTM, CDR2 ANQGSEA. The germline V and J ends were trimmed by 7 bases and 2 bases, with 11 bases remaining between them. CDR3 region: CSASGQQETQYF. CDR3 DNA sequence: TGCAGCGCTAGTGGACAGCAAGAGACCCAGTACTTC.

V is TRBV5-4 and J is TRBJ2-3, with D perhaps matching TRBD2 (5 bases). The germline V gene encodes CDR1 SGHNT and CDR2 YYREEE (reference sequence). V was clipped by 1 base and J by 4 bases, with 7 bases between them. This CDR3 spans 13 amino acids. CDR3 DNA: TGTGCCAGCAGCTTGTTCGGGGCAGATACGCAGTATTTT. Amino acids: CASSLFGADTQYF.

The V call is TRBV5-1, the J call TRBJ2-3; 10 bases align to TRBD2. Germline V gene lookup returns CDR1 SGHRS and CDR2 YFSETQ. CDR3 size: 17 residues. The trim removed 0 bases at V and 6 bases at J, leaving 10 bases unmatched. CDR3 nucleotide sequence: TGCGCCAGCAGCTTGGAGGCTAGCGGGGGCGCGGGCGATACGCAGTATTTT. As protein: CASSLEASGGAGDTQYF.

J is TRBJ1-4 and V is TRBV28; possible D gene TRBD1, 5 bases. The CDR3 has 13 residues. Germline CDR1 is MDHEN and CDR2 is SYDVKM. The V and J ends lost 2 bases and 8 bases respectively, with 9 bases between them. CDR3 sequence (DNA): TGTGCCAGCAGTTTAACGGGGGAAGAAAAACTGTTTTTT. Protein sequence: CASSLTGEEKLFF.

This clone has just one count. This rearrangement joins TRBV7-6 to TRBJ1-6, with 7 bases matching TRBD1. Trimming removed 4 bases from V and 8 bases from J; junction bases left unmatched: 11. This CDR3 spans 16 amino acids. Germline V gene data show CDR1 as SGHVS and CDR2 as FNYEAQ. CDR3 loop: CASSSRQGPPDSPLHF. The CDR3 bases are TGTGCCAGCAGCTCCCGACAGGGCCCCCCGGATTCACCCCTCCACTTT. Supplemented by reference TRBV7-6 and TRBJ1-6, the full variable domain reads GAGVSQSPRYKVTKRGQDVALRCDPISGHVSLYWYRQALGQGPEFLTYFNYEAQQDKSGLPNDRFSAERPEGSISTLTIQRTEQRDSAMYRCASSSRQGPPDSPLHFGNGTRLTVT.

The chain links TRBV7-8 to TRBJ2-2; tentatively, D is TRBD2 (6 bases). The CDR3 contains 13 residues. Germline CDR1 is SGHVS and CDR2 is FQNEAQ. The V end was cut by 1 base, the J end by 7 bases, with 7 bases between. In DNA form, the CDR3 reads TGTGCCAGCAGCTTAGTGCGGGGCGGGGAGCTGTTTTTT. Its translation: CASSLVRGGELFF.

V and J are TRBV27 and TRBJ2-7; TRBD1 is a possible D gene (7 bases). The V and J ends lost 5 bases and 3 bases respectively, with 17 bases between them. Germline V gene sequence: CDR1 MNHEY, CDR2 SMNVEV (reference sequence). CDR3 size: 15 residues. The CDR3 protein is CASSLQGRSLYEQYF. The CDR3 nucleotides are TGTGCCAGCAGTCTACAGGGGAGGAGTCTCTACGAGCAGTACTTC.

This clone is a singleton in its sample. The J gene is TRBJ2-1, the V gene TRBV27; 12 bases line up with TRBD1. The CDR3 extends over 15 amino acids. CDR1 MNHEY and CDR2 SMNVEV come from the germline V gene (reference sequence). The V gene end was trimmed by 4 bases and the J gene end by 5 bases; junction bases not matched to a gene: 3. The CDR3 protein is CASSWDRGLNNEQFF. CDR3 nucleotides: TGTGCCAGCAGTTGGGACAGGGGGCTAAACAATGAGCAGTTCTTC.

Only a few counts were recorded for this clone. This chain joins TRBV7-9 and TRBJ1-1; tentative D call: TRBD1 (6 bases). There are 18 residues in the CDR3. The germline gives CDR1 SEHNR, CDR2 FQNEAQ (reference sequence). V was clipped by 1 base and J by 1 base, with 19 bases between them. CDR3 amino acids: CASSLDRAGVRPNTEAFF. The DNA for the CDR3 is TGTGCCAGCAGCTTAGACCGCGCAGGGGTCCGCCCGAACACTGAAGCTTTCTTT. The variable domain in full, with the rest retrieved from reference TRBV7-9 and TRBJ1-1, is DTGVSQNPRHKITKRGQNVTFRCDPISEHNRLYWYRQTLGQGPEFLTYFQNEAQLEKSRLLSDRFSAERPKGSFSTLEIQRTEQGDSAMYLCASSLDRAGVRPNTEAFFGQGTRLTVV.

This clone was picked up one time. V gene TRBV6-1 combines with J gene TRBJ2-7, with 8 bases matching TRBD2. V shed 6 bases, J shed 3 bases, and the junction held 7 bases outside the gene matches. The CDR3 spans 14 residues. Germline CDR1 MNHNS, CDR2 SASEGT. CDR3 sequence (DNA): TGTGCCAGCAGGTGGCGGGGGGCGTTCTACGAGCAGTACTTC. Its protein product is CASRWRGAFYEQYF.

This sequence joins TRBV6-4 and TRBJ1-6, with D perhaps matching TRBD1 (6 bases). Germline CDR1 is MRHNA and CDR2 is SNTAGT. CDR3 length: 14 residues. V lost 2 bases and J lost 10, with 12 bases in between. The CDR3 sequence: CASSDGPGGSPLHF. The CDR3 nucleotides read TGTGCCAGCAGTGACGGTCCGGGGGGCTCACCCCTCCACTTT.

The CDR3 loop is CASSVHSPRSPEAFF. CDR3 DNA: TGTGCCAGCAGCGTACACTCACCTCGGAGCCCTGAAGCTTTCTTT. This chain connects TRBV7-3 to TRBJ1-1; unclear D gene. Germline V gene sequence: CDR1 SGHTA, CDR2 FQGTGA. The CDR3 spans 15 residues. Trimming shortened V by 5 bases and J by 6 bases, and 19 bases separated the two germline ends. Drawing the rest from reference TRBV7-3 and TRBJ1-1, the complete variable domain is GAGVSQTPSNKVTEKGKYVELRCDPISGHTALYWYRQSLGQGPEFLIYFQGTGAADDSGLPNDRFFAVRPEGSVSTLKIQRTERGDSAVYLCASSVHSPRSPEAFFGQGTRLTVV.

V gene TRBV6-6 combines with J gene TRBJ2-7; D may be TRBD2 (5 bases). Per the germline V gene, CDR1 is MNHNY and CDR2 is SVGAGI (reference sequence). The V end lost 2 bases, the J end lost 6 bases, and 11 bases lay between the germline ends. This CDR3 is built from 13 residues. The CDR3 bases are TGTGCCAGCAGTTACGGGTCGAGCGGCGAGCAGTACTTC. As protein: CASSYGSSGEQYF.

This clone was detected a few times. The CDR3 region is CASSFQAGTNTEAFF. CDR3 DNA: TGTGCCAGCAGCTTTCAGGCGGGAACGAACACTGAAGCTTTCTTT. V usage is TRBV5-4 and J usage is TRBJ1-1, with D unresolved. V lost 2 bases to trimming and J lost 1 base, with 12 bases between them. CDR3 length equals 15 residues. Germline lookup yields CDR1 SGHNT and CDR2 YYREEE (reference sequence).

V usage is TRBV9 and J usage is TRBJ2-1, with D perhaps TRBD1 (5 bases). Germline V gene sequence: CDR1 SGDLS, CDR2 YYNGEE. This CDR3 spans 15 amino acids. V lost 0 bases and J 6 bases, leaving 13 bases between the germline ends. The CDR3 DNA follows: TGTGCCAGCAGCGTAGCCACGACAGATACCAATGAGCAGTTCTTC. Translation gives CASSVATTDTNEQFF.

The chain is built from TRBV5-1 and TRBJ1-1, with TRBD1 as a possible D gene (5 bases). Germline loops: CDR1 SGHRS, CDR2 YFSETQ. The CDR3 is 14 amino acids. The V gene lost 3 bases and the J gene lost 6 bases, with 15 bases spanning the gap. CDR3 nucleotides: TGCGCCAGCAGCTCGCACGCTACAGGTGCTGAAGCTTTCTTT. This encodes CASSSHATGAEAFF.

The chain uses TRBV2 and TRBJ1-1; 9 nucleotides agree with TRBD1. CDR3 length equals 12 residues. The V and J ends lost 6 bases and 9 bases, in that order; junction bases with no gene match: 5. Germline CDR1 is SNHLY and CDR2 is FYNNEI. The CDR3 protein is CASSRDRVQAFF. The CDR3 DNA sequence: TGTGCCAGCAGCAGGGACAGGGTCCAAGCTTTCTTT.

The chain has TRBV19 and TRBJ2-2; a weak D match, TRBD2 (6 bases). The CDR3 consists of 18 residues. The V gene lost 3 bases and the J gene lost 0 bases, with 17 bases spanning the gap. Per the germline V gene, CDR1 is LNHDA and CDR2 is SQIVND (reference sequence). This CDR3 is CASSISTRGSSNTGELFF. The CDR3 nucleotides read TGTGCCAGTAGTATCTCAACCCGGGGGTCTTCGAACACCGGGGAGCTGTTTTTT.